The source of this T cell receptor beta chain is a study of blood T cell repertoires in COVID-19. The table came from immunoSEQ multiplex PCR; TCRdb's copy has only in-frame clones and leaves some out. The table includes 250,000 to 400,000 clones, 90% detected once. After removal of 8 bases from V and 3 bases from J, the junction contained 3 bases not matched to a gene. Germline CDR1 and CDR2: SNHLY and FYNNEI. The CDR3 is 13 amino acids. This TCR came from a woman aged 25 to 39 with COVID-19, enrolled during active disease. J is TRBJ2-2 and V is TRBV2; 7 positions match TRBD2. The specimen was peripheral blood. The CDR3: CASRDYYTGELFF. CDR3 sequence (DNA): TGTGCCAGCCGGGACTATTACACCGGGGAGCTGTTTTTT.